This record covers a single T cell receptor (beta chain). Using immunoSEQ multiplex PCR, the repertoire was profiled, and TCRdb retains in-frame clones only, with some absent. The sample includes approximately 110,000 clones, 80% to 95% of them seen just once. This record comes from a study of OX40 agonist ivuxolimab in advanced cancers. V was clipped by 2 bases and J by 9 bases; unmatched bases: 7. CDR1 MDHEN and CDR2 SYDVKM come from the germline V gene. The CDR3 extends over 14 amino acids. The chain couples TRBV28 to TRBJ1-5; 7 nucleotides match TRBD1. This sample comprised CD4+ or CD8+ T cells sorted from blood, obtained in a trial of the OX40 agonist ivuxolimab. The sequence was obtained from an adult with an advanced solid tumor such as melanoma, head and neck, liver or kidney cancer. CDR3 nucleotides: TGTGCCAGCAGTTTAATGAGGGGGCAGGGGCCCCAGCATTTT. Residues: CASSLMRGQGPQHF.